This T cell receptor (beta chain) was identified in a study of T cell responses to AZD1222 COVID-19 vaccine. Study outcomes and limitations: With two AZD1222 doses given, Spike-specific TCR breadth and depth both rose. At baseline, just six or seven AZD1222 recipients tested seropositive. Across the whole spike, CD4 TCRs peaked at regions 160-218 and 743-854.

Germline CDR1 is LNHNV and CDR2 is YYDKDF (reference sequence). Trimming cost V 0 bases and J 5 bases, with 14 bases left between them. This CDR3 has 16 residues. Assay: immunoSEQ multiplex PCR; the TCRdb copy retains only in-frame clones and omits some. The sample consists of 90,000 or so clones, around nine tenths of them appearing once. The count of this clone is one. The antigen remains unidentified. This TCR came from an adult who received the AZD1222 COVID-19 vaccine. V is TRBV15 and J is TRBJ2-1; no definite D call. The starting material was peripheral blood, obtained 28 days after the second AZD1222 dose. The CDR3 bases are TGTGCCACCAGCAGAGATCGTAAGGTGGAGCACAATGAGCAGTTCTTC. Protein product: CATSRDRKVEHNEQFF.